This T cell receptor beta chain was profiled in a study of spatial heterogeneity in lung cancer. Study information: Beta-chain sequences were consistently detected more often than alpha-chain sequences.

CDR3 length: 13 amino acids. Trimming shortened V by 2 bases and J by 8 bases, and 15 bases separated the two germline ends. Germline CDR1 reads DFQATT; CDR2 reads SNEGSKA (reference sequence). Time point of the sample: blood at routine non-recurrence follow-up after resection. Researchers sequenced whole RNA taken from tumor, nontumor lung or frozen PBMC without sorting. One entry per CDR3 protein, called by TCRdb with MiXCR from the 5' RACE reads. The sample lists more than 15,000 distinct CDR3 sequences, about 20% occurring once. This clonotype was found a few times. Sample: PBMCs, taken at follow-up. The sequence came from a male donor with early-stage non-small cell lung cancer. This chain connects TRBV20-1 to TRBJ1-2, with D unclear. The CDR3 loop reads CSARPRLVRGYTF. The CDR3 nucleotides are TGCAGTGCTAGACCCCGACTTGTTAGAGGCTACACCTTC.